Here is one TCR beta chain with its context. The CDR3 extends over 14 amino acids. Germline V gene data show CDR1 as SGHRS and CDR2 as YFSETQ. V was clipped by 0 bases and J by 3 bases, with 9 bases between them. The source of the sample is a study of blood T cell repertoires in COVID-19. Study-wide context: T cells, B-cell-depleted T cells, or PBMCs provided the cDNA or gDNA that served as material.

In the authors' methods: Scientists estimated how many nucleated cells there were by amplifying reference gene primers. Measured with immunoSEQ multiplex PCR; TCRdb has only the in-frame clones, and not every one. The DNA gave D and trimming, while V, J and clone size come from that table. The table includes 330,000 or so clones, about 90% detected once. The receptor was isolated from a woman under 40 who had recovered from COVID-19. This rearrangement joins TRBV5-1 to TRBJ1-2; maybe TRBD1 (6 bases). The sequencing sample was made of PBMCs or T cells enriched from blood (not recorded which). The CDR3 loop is CASSLGQAYYGYTF. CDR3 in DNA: TGCGCCAGCAGCTTGGGACAGGCCTACTATGGCTACACCTTC.